This entry lists 31 T cell receptor beta chains sequenced from one sample in a study of shared clonotypes between healthy human individuals. The assay was immunoSEQ multiplex PCR, and TCRdb's table has in-frame clones only and misses some. The sample has around 2.5 million clones; approximately 93% are singletons. Sequencing was carried out using naive CD4+ T cells from PBMCs. Subset reported: CD45RA+ positively selected. These receptors all stem from a man between 18 and 29 years old in good health. Some clones in this sample may be carry-over from other donors' samples.

V is TRBV30 and J is TRBJ1-2, with 8 bases lining up with TRBD1. V was clipped by 5 bases and J by 4 bases; unmatched bases: 9. The CDR3 runs to 14 residues. Germline CDR1 is GTSNPN and CDR2 is SVGIG (reference sequence). The CDR3 sequence is CAWGPGDRGYGYTF. The CDR3 nucleotides are TGTGCCTGGGGACCCGGAGACAGGGGCTATGGCTACACCTTC.

This clone showed up just a few times. The sample holds other DNA sequences that translate to the same CDR3. DNA of the CDR3: TGTGCCAGCAGTTTCGTGGGCTCCTACAATGAGCAGTTCTTC. Protein sequence: CASSFVGSYNEQFF. This chain connects TRBV28 to TRBJ2-1; D is undetermined. Germline CDR1 MDHEN, CDR2 SYDVKM. This CDR3 has 14 amino acids. Trimming left V 3 bases short and J 0 bases short, with 6 bases between.

V is TRBV15 and J is TRBJ2-6; D unresolved. Germline CDR1 LNHNV, CDR2 YYDKDF (reference sequence). The CDR3 sequence is 15 residues long. The V end lost 1 base, the J end lost 0 bases, and 4 bases lay between the germline ends. CDR3 DNA: TGTGCCACCAGCAGAGTGGTCTCTGGGGCCAACGTCCTGACTTTC. Protein sequence: CATSRVVSGANVLTF.

This chain joins TRBV6-5 and TRBJ1-6; 9 bases align to TRBD1. The ends lost 8 bases at V and 9 bases at J; junction bases unmatched: 8. CDR3 length: 14 residues. Germline V lookup: CDR1 MNHEY, CDR2 SVGAGI. Here the CDR3 reads CASARTGESSPLHF. The CDR3 DNA follows: TGTGCCAGCGCAAGGACAGGGGAGAGTTCACCCCTCCACTTT.

The chain has TRBV28 and TRBJ2-7; D is perhaps TRBD1 or TRBD2 (5 bases each). The CDR3 has 14 residues. Trimming stripped 4 bases from V and 3 bases from J, with 13 bases between. Germline values: CDR1 MDHEN, CDR2 SYDVKM. The CDR3, as DNA: TGTGCCAGCAGTTCCGGGGCATTGATCTACGAGCAGTACTTC. This gives the protein CASSSGALIYEQYF.

Regarding this clone: Other DNA sequences in this specimen translate into the identical CDR3. V usage is TRBV19 and J usage is TRBJ2-1, with 8 bases that match TRBD2. CDR3 length: 16 amino acids. Germline V gene data show CDR1 as LNHDA and CDR2 as SQIVND (reference sequence). Unmatched junction bases numbered 3, after V lost 2 bases and J lost 0 bases. This CDR3 is CASSILAGSSYNEQFF. CDR3 coding DNA: TGTGCCAGTAGTATACTAGCGGGTAGCTCCTACAATGAGCAGTTCTTC. The full variable domain, its missing parts supplied by reference TRBV19 and TRBJ2-1, is DGGITQSPKYLFRKEGQNVTLSCEQNLNHDAMYWYRQDPGQGLRLIYYSQIVNDFQKGDIAEGYSVSREKKESFPLTVTSAQKNPTAFYLCASSILAGSSYNEQFFGPGTRLTVL.

The DNA of the CDR3 is TGTGCCAGCAGCTCAGGCGGCCATGAGCAGTTCTTC. This sequence encodes CASSSGGHEQFF. The chain carries TRBV11-2 and TRBJ2-1; D is undetermined. The CDR3 consists of 12 residues. Germline V gene sequence: CDR1 SGHAT, CDR2 FQNNGV. V was pared by 4 bases and J by 8 bases, with 9 bases between.

V gene TRBV7-9 combines with J gene TRBJ2-3; no firm D call. This CDR3 contains 13 residues. Germline V gives CDR1 SEHNR, CDR2 FQNEAQ (reference sequence). Trimming cost V 5 bases and J 4 bases, with 10 bases left between them. CDR3 DNA sequence: TGTGCCAGCAGCCGACGACTCCCAGATACGCAGTATTTT. Translation gives CASSRRLPDTQYF.

The chain uses TRBV6-5 and TRBJ2-7, with D possibly being TRBD2 (5 bases). The length of the CDR3 is 15 residues. Germline loops: CDR1 MNHEY, CDR2 SVGAGI. V gave up 2 bases and J gave up 1 base, with 12 bases separating them. CDR3 sequence reads: CASSYPLGGSYEQYF. CDR3 DNA: TGTGCCAGCAGTTACCCCCTAGGCGGGTCCTACGAGCAGTACTTC.

A note on this clone: The same CDR3 is also encoded by other DNA sequences in this sample. V usage is TRBV7-2 and J usage is TRBJ2-2; D gene uncertain. Deletions cut 2 bases from V and 6 bases from J, with 4 bases between. This CDR3 is built from 12 residues. Germline V gene sequence: CDR1 SGHTA, CDR2 FQGNSA. This chain's CDR3 is CASSLLSGELFF. The CDR3 DNA reads as TGTGCCAGCAGCTTATTATCCGGGGAGCTGTTTTTT.

CDR3 nucleotide sequence: TGCGCCAGCAGCCTAATAGCGGGAGGAGGCCAAGATACGCAGTATTTT. Its protein product is CASSLIAGGGQDTQYF. The chain recombines TRBV5-1 with TRBJ2-3; 10 bases map to TRBD2. CDR1 is SGHRS and CDR2 is YFSETQ in the germline V gene. CDR3 size: 16 residues. The J segment lost 5 bases and the V segment lost 4 bases, leaving 10 bases of the junction unmatched.

The chain employs TRBV5-5 and TRBJ1-5; D call uncertain. V dropped 4 bases and J dropped 9 bases, with 14 bases sitting between them. Germline assignment: CDR1 SGHKS and CDR2 YYEKEE (reference sequence). This CDR3 is 13 amino acids long. This CDR3 is CASSPDNGRPQHF. The CDR3 bases are TGTGCCAGCAGCCCCGATAATGGTCGGCCCCAGCATTTT.

The rearrangement joins TRBV7-8 to TRBJ2-7; the match to TRBD2 covers 9 bases. CDR1 is SGHVS, CDR2 FQNEAQ, per germline. The CDR3 has 16 amino acids. V lost 1 base and J lost 0; bases outside the gene matches: 4. The CDR3 is CASSLGFSGSSYEQYF. CDR3 bases: TGTGCCAGCAGCTTAGGTTTTAGCGGGAGCTCCTACGAGCAGTACTTC. The complete variable domain, with remaining parts taken from reference TRBV7-8 and TRBJ2-7, reads GAGVSQSPRYKVAKRGQDVALRCDPISGHVSLFWYQQALGQGPEFLTYFQNEAQLDKSGLPSDRFFAERPEGSVSTLKIQRTQQEDSAVYLCASSLGFSGSSYEQYFGPGTRLTVT.

V and J are TRBV27 and TRBJ2-7; 10 bases match TRBD2. The V and J ends lost 6 bases and 5 bases, in that order; junction bases with no gene match: 7. This CDR3 is built from 14 residues. Germline V gene lookup returns CDR1 MNHEY and CDR2 SMNVEV (reference sequence). In DNA form, the CDR3 reads TGTGCCAGCAGCCCGGGACTAGCGATCCACGAGCAGTACTTC. It encodes CASSPGLAIHEQYF.

CDR3: CASRSGGTGESNYGYTF. DNA of the CDR3: TGTGCCAGCAGGAGCGGTGGGACAGGGGAATCTAACTATGGCTACACCTTC. The chain combines TRBV28 with TRBJ1-2; 10 nucleotides agree with TRBD1. CDR1 is MDHEN and CDR2 is SYDVKM in the germline V gene. The trim removed 6 bases at V and 0 bases at J, leaving 10 bases unmatched. The CDR3 sequence is 17 residues long.

The rearrangement joins TRBV28 to TRBJ1-5; TRBD1 is a possible D gene (5 bases). Deletions cut 4 bases from V and 5 bases from J, with 21 bases between. Germline V gives CDR1 MDHEN, CDR2 SYDVKM. The CDR3 totals 17 residues. This CDR3 is CASSSRRGGWWDQPQHF. The CDR3 DNA reads TGTGCCAGCAGTTCGCGCCGGGGGGGTTGGTGGGATCAGCCCCAGCATTTT.

The chain recombines TRBV28 with TRBJ2-4, with 9 nucleotides matching TRBD1. This CDR3 is 15 amino acids long. The germline V gene encodes CDR1 MDHEN and CDR2 SYDVKM. Germline trimming cut 3 bases from V and 6 bases from J; bases unmatched to any gene: 6. CDR3 sequence (DNA): TGTGCCAGCAGTTTCCGGGACAGGGTTGTAAACATTCAGTACTTC. It yields the protein CASSFRDRVVNIQYF.

Points on this clone: This specimen includes other DNA sequences encoding the same CDR3. The CDR3 region is CASSLDRGTDTQYF. CDR3 DNA: TGTGCCAGCAGCTTGGACAGGGGCACAGATACGCAGTATTTT. The V and J genes are TRBV7-2 and TRBJ2-3; 8 bases match TRBD1. The CDR3 has 14 residues. Germline lookup yields CDR1 SGHTA and CDR2 FQGNSA. V was clipped by 3 bases and J by 1 base; unmatched bases: 0.

The genes are TRBV27 and TRBJ1-3; weak D call: TRBD1 (5 bases). The CDR3 is 13 amino acids. The V gene lost 5 bases and the J gene lost 4 bases, with 9 bases spanning the gap. Germline V gene lookup returns CDR1 MNHEY and CDR2 SMNVEV (reference sequence). The CDR3 sequence is CASSRGSGNTIYF. The CDR3 DNA follows: TGTGCCAGCAGTCGGGGGAGCGGAAACACCATATATTTT.

The chain employs TRBV10-1 and TRBJ2-7; D is ambiguous. Germline values: CDR1 WNHNN, CDR2 SYGVQD (reference sequence). V lost 11 bases, J lost 1 base, and 9 bases lay in between. This CDR3 contains 11 residues. In nucleotides, the CDR3 is TGCGCCGATGACCCATCCTACGAGCAGTACTTC. Translated, it gives CADDPSYEQYF.

The chain recombines TRBV5-6 with TRBJ2-3; 10 nucleotides line up with TRBD1. Germline lookup yields CDR1 SGHDT and CDR2 YYEEEE. This CDR3 has 16 amino acids. V gave up 1 base and J gave up 6 bases; unmatched junction bases: 8. CDR3 in DNA: TGTGCCAGCAGCTTGCCCCGACAGGGGGCAGTTGATACGCAGTATTTT. Residues: CASSLPRQGAVDTQYF.

V is TRBV19 and J is TRBJ1-2, with TRBD1 matching 8 bases. The CDR3 is 15 residues long. Germline assignment: CDR1 LNHDA and CDR2 SQIVND (reference sequence). With 9 bases clipped from V and 0 bases from J, the junction kept 9 bases outside the gene matches. CDR3 amino acids: CASRSGQVSNYGYTF. CDR3 nucleotide sequence: TGTGCCAGCCGGTCGGGACAGGTGTCTAACTATGGCTACACCTTC.

The chain links TRBV28 to TRBJ2-7, with D possibly matching TRBD1 (5 bases). The V and J ends lost 6 bases and 6 bases respectively, with 12 bases between them. The CDR3 contains 12 residues. Germline-derived CDR1 and CDR2 are MDHEN and SYDVKM. In DNA, the CDR3 is TGTGCCAGCAGGCCGGACACTCCCGAGCAGTACTTC. Translated, it gives CASRPDTPEQYF. The entire variable domain, with the rest obtained from reference TRBV28 and TRBJ2-7, is as follows: DVKVTQSSRYLVKRTGEKVFLECVQDMDHENMFWYRQDPGLGLRLIYFSYDVKMKEKGDIPEGYSVSREKKERFSLILESASTNQTSMYLCASRPDTPEQYFGPGTRLTVT.

The rearrangement links TRBV28 to TRBJ2-7; D is uncertain. Trimming cost V 8 bases and J 3 bases, with 14 bases left between them. Germline V gene sequence: CDR1 MDHEN, CDR2 SYDVKM. The CDR3 spans 13 residues. In nucleotides, the CDR3 is TGTGCCAGCGTTAGAGCAGGTCTCTACGAGCAGTACTTC. It is translated as CASVRAGLYEQYF.

V is TRBV5-1 and J is TRBJ2-5, with D uncertain. Looked up from germline, CDR1 is SGHRS and CDR2 is YFSETQ. The CDR3 consists of 15 residues. Trimming shortened V by 1 base and J by 2 bases, and 12 bases separated the two germline ends. This chain's CDR3 is CASSLYRRQQETQYF. Here the CDR3 DNA reads TGCGCCAGCAGCTTGTACAGACGGCAACAAGAGACCCAGTACTTC. The whole variable domain, filled in from reference TRBV5-1 and TRBJ2-5, reads KAGVTQTPRYLIKTRGQQVTLSCSPISGHRSVSWYQQTPGQGLQFLFEYFSETQRNKGNFPGRFSGRQFSNSRSEMNVSTLELGDSALYLCASSLYRRQQETQYFGPGTRLLVL.

The chain carries TRBV5-8 and TRBJ2-6; no firm D call. Germline V lookup: CDR1 SGHTS, CDR2 YDEGEE. The length of the CDR3 is 17 residues. Deletions cut 0 bases from V and 0 bases from J, with 10 bases between. This chain's CDR3 is CASSLGLWPSGANVLTF. The CDR3 bases are TGTGCCAGCAGCTTGGGTTTGTGGCCCTCTGGGGCCAACGTCCTGACTTTC. The whole variable domain, filled in from reference TRBV5-8 and TRBJ2-6, reads EAGVTQSPTHLIKTRGQQATLRCSPISGHTSVYWYQQALGLGLQFLLWYDEGEERNRGNFPPRFSGRQFPNYSSELNVNALELEDSALYLCASSLGLWPSGANVLTFGAGSRLTVL.

The chain is built from TRBV15 and TRBJ2-2; a weak D match, TRBD1 (6 bases). Per the germline V gene, CDR1 is LNHNV and CDR2 is YYDKDF (reference sequence). The CDR3 totals 17 residues. Trimming stripped 3 bases from V and 3 bases from J, with 17 bases between. CDR3 sequence (DNA): TGTGCCACCAGCAGTAACAGGGTAGGAGCATACACCGGGGAGCTGTTTTTT. This codes for CATSSNRVGAYTGELFF.

The chain recombines TRBV7-9 with TRBJ2-1; 8 nucleotides align to TRBD2. Germline CDR1 is SEHNR and CDR2 is FQNEAQ (reference sequence). CDR3 size: 12 residues. V shed 5 bases and J 10 bases; nucleotides not matched to a gene: 4. CDR3 sequence reads: CASSPSGREQFF. CDR3 DNA: TGTGCCAGCAGCCCAAGCGGGAGAGAGCAGTTCTTC. The full variable domain, rest sourced from reference TRBV7-9 and TRBJ2-1, is DTGVSQNPRHKITKRGQNVTFRCDPISEHNRLYWYRQTLGQGPEFLTYFQNEAQLEKSRLLSDRFSAERPKGSFSTLEIQRTEQGDSAMYLCASSPSGREQFFGPGTRLTVL.

The chain links TRBV28 to TRBJ2-1; D might be TRBD1 or TRBD2, each matching 6 bases. The CDR3 sequence is 14 residues long. The V gene's germline CDR1 is MDHEN and CDR2 SYDVKM. The ends were cut back, 5 bases at V and 7 bases at J, with 15 bases in the middle. The CDR3 sequence: CASSPGGYPNEQFF. CDR3 nucleotides: TGTGCCAGCAGTCCCGGGGGCTATCCGAATGAGCAGTTCTTC.

This chain links TRBV11-3 with TRBJ2-1, with TRBD2 identical over 10 bases. Germline-derived CDR1 and CDR2 are SGHNT and YENEEA. The V and J ends lost 4 bases and 7 bases, in that order; junction bases with no gene match: 13. The CDR3 has 17 amino acids. CDR3 in DNA: TGTGCCAGCAGCTCCAAAGCGGGAGGGCCTCAGGGGAATGAGCAGTTCTTC. This gives the protein CASSSKAGGPQGNEQFF.

This clone was seen only a few times. V gene TRBV6-7 combines with J gene TRBJ1-5; 9 bases are shared with TRBD1. TRBV6-7 is sorted into the ORF group, with uncertain function. J lost 2 bases, V lost 2 bases, and 10 bases had no gene match. CDR3 length: 18 amino acids. The CDR3 coding sequence is TGTGCCAGCAGTTACCGAGGGGTTGGACAGGGGTGCAATCAGCCCCAGCATTTT. Its translation is CASSYRGVGQGCNQPQHF.